The present entry profiles one T cell receptor beta chain with its context. This record belongs to a study of blood T cell repertoires in COVID-19. Study information: The United States, Italy and Spain provided the acute and convalescent COVID-19 samples. PBMCs, B-cell-depleted T cells, or T cells provided the cDNA or gDNA that made up the material.

Clinical histories supplied by participants themselves formed the basis of cohort assignment. Authors' data handling: Scientists estimated how many nucleated cells there were by amplifying reference gene primers. Some clones are missing from TCRdb's copy, which holds only in-frame ones; the method was immunoSEQ multiplex PCR. The D gene and trimming were derived from the DNA, and the V and J assignments and clone size from that table. Among around 190,000 clones listed, over 75% were seen once. From germline, CDR1 is SGHRS and CDR2 YFSETQ. CDR3 size: 15 residues. V gave up 0 bases and J gave up 5 bases, with 11 bases separating them.

The rearrangement links TRBV5-1 to TRBJ1-4; no definite D call. The sample comprised PBMCs or T cells enriched from blood (not recorded which). The clonotype comes from a man in his forties who had recovered from COVID-19. DNA of the CDR3: TGCGCCAGCAGCTTGGCCCTTGGAGGGAATGAAAAACTGTTTTTT. It is translated as CASSLALGGNEKLFF.